Each of the 14 T cell receptor beta chains below was sequenced from the same sample in a study of shared T cell receptors in the human thymus (dated by TCRdb to the early 2020s). Libraries were constructed by the immunoSEQ multiplex PCR assay. Entries here come from immuneACCESS through TCRdb and include only in-frame sequences with V and J called. Some clones fail to appear in such tables; in the studies checked, an unresolved V gene covers under half of the shortfall, and the cause of the remainder is unknown. This sample holds 600,000 to 900,000 clones; roughly 85% were observed only once. The ten largest clones take up more than 0.01% of the sample. The same data also contributed to another study, on human thymus T cells.

Input material: thymocytes. All receptors come from a girl under three years old with a congenital heart defect. Donor details come from another sample of the same person, matched by shared clones.

The CDR3 coding sequence is TGCGCCAGCAGCCACCCAGAGTCCGGGACAGGCCAAGAGACCCAGTACTTC. Translated, it gives CASSHPESGTGQETQYF. The V call is TRBV4-1, the J call TRBJ2-5; TRBD1 aligns across 8 bases. The ends lost 3 bases at V and 1 base at J; junction bases unmatched: 10. The CDR3 consists of 17 residues. Germline V CDR1 and CDR2: MGHRA, YSYEKL.

The rearrangement joins TRBV27 to TRBJ2-7; D is perhaps TRBD1 (6 bases). Germline CDR1 and CDR2: MNHEY and SMNVEV (reference sequence). The CDR3 contains 15 residues. V gave up 7 bases and J gave up 0 bases, with 16 bases separating them. The CDR3 DNA reads as TGTGCCAGCATCCCGGACAGAAAGAGCTCCTACGAGCAGTACTTC. This translates into CASIPDRKSSYEQYF.

The rearrangement links TRBV25-1 to TRBJ1-1, with no clear D. The germline CDR1 and CDR2 sequences are MGHDK and SYGVNS. The CDR3 is 14 residues long. Trimming took 0 bases from V and 1 from J, leaving 6 bases between them. This CDR3 is CASSEYNRNTEAFF. Written as DNA, the CDR3 is TGTGCCAGCAGTGAATATAACAGGAACACTGAAGCTTTCTTT.

V usage is TRBV28 and J usage is TRBJ2-3; 7 positions agree with TRBD2. This CDR3 has 14 residues. Germline CDR1 reads MDHEN; CDR2 reads SYDVKM. J lost 5 bases, V lost 8 bases, and 10 bases had no gene match. This CDR3 is CASQGGTWGDTQYF. The DNA of the CDR3 is TGTGCCAGCCAGGGAGGGACCTGGGGAGATACGCAGTATTTT.

The V gene is TRBV4-1, the J gene TRBJ1-5; 9 nucleotides align to TRBD1. The junction had 9 bases not matched to a gene; V was cut back by 4 bases and J by 8 bases. Germline-derived CDR1 and CDR2 are MGHRA and YSYEKL. The CDR3 has 15 amino acids. The CDR3 reads CASSRSTGGKEPQHF. In DNA, the CDR3 is TGCGCCAGCAGCCGATCCACAGGGGGCAAAGAGCCCCAGCATTTT.

There are a few counts of this clone. Different DNA sequences within this sample yield the same CDR3. The chain carries TRBV27 and TRBJ2-3; TRBD2 agrees at 14 bases. V dropped 2 bases and J dropped 4; count of bases not matched to a gene: 8. The CDR3 loop spans 18 amino acids. Germline lookup yields CDR1 MNHEY and CDR2 SMNVEV (reference sequence). The chain's CDR3 is CASSLTPGLAGGSDTQYF. CDR3 nucleotide sequence: TGTGCCAGCAGTTTAACCCCCGGACTAGCGGGGGGTTCAGATACGCAGTATTTT.

The J gene is TRBJ2-1, the V gene TRBV5-1; TRBD2 agrees at 7 bases. The germline V gene has CDR1 SGHRS and CDR2 YFSETQ. The CDR3 totals 14 residues. The V gene end was trimmed by 0 bases and the J gene end by 8 bases; junction bases not matched to a gene: 5. CDR3: CASSLGQGGDEQFF. CDR3 in DNA: TGCGCCAGCAGCTTGGGGCAGGGAGGGGATGAGCAGTTCTTC.

The chain uses TRBV7-2 and TRBJ2-2, with TRBD2 identical over 9 bases. The length of the CDR3 is 17 residues. Germline trimming cut 5 bases from V and 3 bases from J; bases unmatched to any gene: 10. Germline assignment: CDR1 SGHTA and CDR2 FQGNSA. Here the CDR3 reads CASSPPKVAGDTGELFF. In nucleotides, the CDR3 is TGTGCCAGCAGCCCCCCCAAAGTAGCGGGGGACACCGGGGAGCTGTTTTTT.

The V call is TRBV18, the J call TRBJ2-1; D might be TRBD1 (5 bases). The CDR3 sequence is 19 residues long. Germline loops: CDR1 KGHSH, CDR2 LQKENI. V lost 0 bases and J lost 0, with 18 bases in between. The CDR3 nucleotides are TGTGCCAGCTCACCACCCCCCAGGGTCAATAATAACTCCTACAATGAGCAGTTCTTC. It encodes CASSPPPRVNNNSYNEQFF.

This clone appeared a single time. The gene calls are TRBV2 and TRBJ2-5, with 10 bases that match TRBD2. J gave up 1 base and V 8 bases, and 4 bases lay outside the gene matches. The CDR3 is 14 residues long. Germline V gene lookup returns CDR1 SNHLY and CDR2 FYNNEI. The CDR3 DNA reads as TGTGCCAGCGGTAGCGGGGGGCCCCAAGAGACCCAGTACTTC. Translating gives CASGSGGPQETQYF.

The chain recombines TRBV5-1 with TRBJ1-4, with TRBD1 identical over 7 bases. This CDR3 is built from 17 residues. V trimming: 1 base; J trimming: 1 base; junction bases outside the gene matches: 7. Looked up from germline, CDR1 is SGHRS and CDR2 is YFSETQ. The CDR3 region is CASSLFRGPVTNEKLFF. For the CDR3, the DNA is TGCGCCAGCAGCTTGTTTAGGGGGCCCGTAACTAATGAAAAACTGTTTTTT.

The rearrangement joins TRBV11-2 to TRBJ1-4, with D possibly TRBD1 on 5 matching bases. This CDR3 contains 15 residues. Trimming took off 5 bases at V and 8 bases at J, with 18 bases between the two ends. Germline V gene sequence: CDR1 SGHAT, CDR2 FQNNGV. The CDR3 is CASSRGRGIGEKLFF. For the CDR3, the DNA is TGTGCCAGCAGCCGGGGTCGGGGGATCGGAGAAAAACTGTTTTTT.

The genes are TRBV18 and TRBJ1-3, with D possibly being TRBD1 (5 bases). Looked up from germline, CDR1 is KGHSH and CDR2 is LQKENI. The CDR3 consists of 22 residues. With 5 bases removed from V and 0 bases from J, the gap between germline ends came to 32 bases. CDR3 in amino acids: CASSTPGFRDLEMSGSGNTIYF. CDR3 DNA sequence: TGTGCCAGCTCAACTCCAGGGTTCAGAGATCTTGAGATGTCGGGCTCTGGAAACACCATATATTTT.

The chain is built from TRBV5-6 and TRBJ2-7; perhaps TRBD1 as D (6 bases). CDR3 length: 16 amino acids. Between the trimmed V and J ends, which lost 4 bases and 11 bases, there was a span of 28 bases. Germline CDR1 and CDR2: SGHDT and YYEEEE. The CDR3 nucleotides read TGTGCCAGCAGCGAGGGGGTCCTGTCTCCTACGAGCAGCAAGTACTTC. Translation gives CASSEGVLSPTSSKYF.